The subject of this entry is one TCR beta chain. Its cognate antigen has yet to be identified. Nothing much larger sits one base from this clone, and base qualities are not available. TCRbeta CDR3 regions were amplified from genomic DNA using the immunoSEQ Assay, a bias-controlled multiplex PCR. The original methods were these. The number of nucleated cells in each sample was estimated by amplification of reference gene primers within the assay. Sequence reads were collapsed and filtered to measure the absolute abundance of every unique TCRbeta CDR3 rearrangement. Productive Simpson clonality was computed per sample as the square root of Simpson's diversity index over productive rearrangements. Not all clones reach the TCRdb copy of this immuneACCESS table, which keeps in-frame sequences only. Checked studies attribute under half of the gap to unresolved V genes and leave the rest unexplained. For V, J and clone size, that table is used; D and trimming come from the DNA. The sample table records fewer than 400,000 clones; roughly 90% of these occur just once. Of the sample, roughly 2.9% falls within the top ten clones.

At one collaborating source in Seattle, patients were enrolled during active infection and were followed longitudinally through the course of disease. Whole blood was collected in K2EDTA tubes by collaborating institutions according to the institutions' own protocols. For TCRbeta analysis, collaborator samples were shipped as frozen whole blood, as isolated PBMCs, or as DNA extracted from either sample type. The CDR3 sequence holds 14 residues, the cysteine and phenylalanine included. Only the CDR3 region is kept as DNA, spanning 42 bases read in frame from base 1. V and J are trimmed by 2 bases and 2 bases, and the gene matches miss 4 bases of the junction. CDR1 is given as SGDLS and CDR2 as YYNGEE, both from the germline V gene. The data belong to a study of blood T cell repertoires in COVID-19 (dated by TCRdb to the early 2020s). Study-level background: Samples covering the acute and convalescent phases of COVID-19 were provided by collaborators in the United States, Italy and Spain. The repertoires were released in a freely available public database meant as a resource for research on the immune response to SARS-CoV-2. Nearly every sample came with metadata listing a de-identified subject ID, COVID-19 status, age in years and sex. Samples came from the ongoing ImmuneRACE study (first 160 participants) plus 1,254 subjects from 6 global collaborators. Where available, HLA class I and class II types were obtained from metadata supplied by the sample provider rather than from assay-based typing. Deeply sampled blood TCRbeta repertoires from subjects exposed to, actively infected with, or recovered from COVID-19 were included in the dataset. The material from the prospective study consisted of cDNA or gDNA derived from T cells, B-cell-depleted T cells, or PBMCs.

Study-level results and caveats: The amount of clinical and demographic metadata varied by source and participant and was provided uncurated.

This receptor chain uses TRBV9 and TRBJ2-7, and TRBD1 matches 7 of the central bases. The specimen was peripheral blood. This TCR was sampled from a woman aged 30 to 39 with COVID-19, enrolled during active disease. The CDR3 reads CASSVGTEAYEQYF. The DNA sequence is TGTGCCAGCAGCGTTGGGACAGAGGCCTACGAGCAGTACTTC.